This T cell receptor beta chain came from a study of blood T cell repertoires in COVID-19. Study background: The study drew acute and convalescent COVID-19 samples from the United States, Italy and Spain. Sources were T cells, B-cell-depleted T cells, or PBMCs; the material itself was cDNA or gDNA.

Germline V gives CDR1 SGHRS, CDR2 YFSETQ. The ends were cut back, 0 bases at V and 7 bases at J, with 11 bases in the middle. The CDR3 has 14 residues. Original methodology: Quantification of nucleated cells was approximated via reference gene primer amplification. Assay used: immunoSEQ multiplex PCR; TCRdb lists only in-frame clones, some missing. V and J calls and clone size are as listed in that table; D and trimming were resolved from the DNA. The sample holds about 40,000 clones, roughly 81% seen once. This sequence was found in a human donor in a cohort sampled during active COVID-19. V usage is TRBV5-1 and J usage is TRBJ2-1; D is perhaps TRBD1 (5 bases). Sequencing was done on a sample of peripheral blood. In DNA, the CDR3 is TGCGCCAGCAGCTTGGAGGGGCGATATAATGAGCAGTTCTTC. Translation gives CASSLEGRYNEQFF.